This TCR beta chain comes out of a study of blood T cell repertoires in COVID-19. Study at large: Sites in the United States, Italy and Spain provided acute and convalescent COVID-19 samples. Nucleic acid was either cDNA or gDNA, and it came from T cells, B-cell-depleted T cells, or PBMCs.

From germline, CDR1 is ENHRY and CDR2 SYGVKD. CDR3 size: 14 residues. V shed 2 bases, J shed 5 bases, and the junction held 5 bases outside the gene matches. Original methodology: Estimation of nucleated cell counts relied on the amplification of reference gene primers. TCRdb's table, derived via immunoSEQ multiplex PCR, lists solely in-frame clones and lacks some. V, J and clone size reflect that table, while D and trimming were determined from the DNA. The profile shows 100,000 to 150,000 clones, 85% to 90% of them singletons. Sequenced sample: peripheral blood. The chain links TRBV10-3 to TRBJ1-2, with TRBD1 matching over 7 bases. The TCR sequence derives from a human donor in a cohort sampled during active COVID-19. Here the CDR3 reads CAISERGPFYGYTF. CDR3 bases: TGTGCCATCAGTGAGAGGGGGCCTTTTTATGGCTACACCTTC.